This T cell receptor beta chain came from a study of cytomegalovirus exposure and HLA in healthy donors. Study information: Of roughly 400 genotyped donors, around 86% grouped in the Caucasian-associated ancestry cluster. Study conclusions and caveats: In a later analysis, a missense DCLRE1C variant was linked to TCR beta V- and J-gene trimming. Later analysis indicated greater clonal expansion among HLA-associated TCR beta chains than among equally common other chains.

Per germline, CDR1 MNHNY and CDR2 SVGAGI (reference sequence). CDR3 length equals 14 residues. With 5 bases clipped from V and 5 bases from J, the junction kept 3 bases outside the gene matches. Remarks on this clone: The antigen is undetermined.

PCR used 60 Vbeta primers and 13 Jbeta primers. Repertoires were generated with immunoSEQ multiplex PCR, while TCRdb's copy carries only in-frame clones and drops some. The table lists some 150,000 clones, about 80% of them singletons, with about 9.9% in the top ten. Healthy bone marrow donors made up the cohort. The source of this sequence is a man in his late teens or twenties in good health and CMV-seropositive. Sequenced input: PBMCs. This chain uses TRBV6-6 with TRBJ2-1; 10 nucleotides agree with TRBD1. The CDR3 nucleotides read TGTGCCAGCAGTGGGGGACAGGGGAACAATGAGCAGTTCTTC. Encoded protein: CASSGGQGNNEQFF.